Listed below are T cell receptor beta chains from one sample, sequenced in a study of high-grade serous ovarian cancer treatment subgroups. TCRdb's table, derived via immunoSEQ multiplex PCR, lists solely in-frame clones and lacks some. Among about 10,000 clones listed, 68% were seen once. Sequencing used tumor tissue. The receptors shown here come from a human donor with high-grade serous ovarian cancer. The CDR3 runs from the conserved cysteine through the conserved F or W. The D gene is left open where the match is weak. Rows give clone size only sometimes, using once, few, many, or a class for an expanded clone.

j_call d_call clone_size v_call cdr3_aa cdr3_nt
TRBJ2-2 TRBD2 NA TRBV2 CASWSGTPRGELFF TGTGCCAGCTGGAGCGGGACCCCTAGAGGGGAGCTGTTTTTT
TRBJ1-1 NA medium-sized TRBV6-5 CASSYKGVMNTEAFF TGTGCCAGCAGTTACAAGGGGGTGATGAACACTGAAGCTTTCTTT
TRBJ1-1 NA NA TRBV7-8 CASSLEGWRTEAFF TGTGCCAGCAGCTTAGAAGGCTGGAGAACTGAAGCTTTCTTT
TRBJ2-7 TRBD2 NA TRBV19 CASRTASGRTSYEQYF TGTGCCAGTAGAACAGCTAGCGGGAGGACTTCCTACGAGCAGTACTTC
TRBJ1-2 TRBD1 NA TRBV11-2 CASSSLRPGTDGYTF TGTGCCAGCAGCTCCCTGAGGCCCGGGACAGATGGCTACACCTTC
TRBJ1-5 NA once TRBV7-2 CASSFNGDPSNQPQHF TGTGCCAGCAGCTTTAATGGGGACCCTAGCAATCAGCCCCAGCATTTT
TRBJ1-2 TRBD1 NA TRBV30 CAWMTGHSTNYGYTF TGTGCCTGGATGACAGGGCATTCGACTAACTATGGCTACACCTTC
TRBJ2-7 TRBD2 NA TRBV28 CASSLIGLAVYEQYF TGTGCCAGCAGTCTCATTGGACTAGCGGTCTACGAGCAGTACTTC
TRBJ2-1 NA NA TRBV7-2 CASSSGELAGKPYNEQFF TGTGCCAGCAGCTCCGGGGAGTTGGCGGGGAAACCCTACAATGAGCAGTTCTTC
TRBJ2-7 NA once TRBV9 CASSVGTEPYEQYF TGTGCCAGCAGCGTAGGCACGGAGCCCTACGAGCAGTACTTC